The 26 T cell receptor beta chains listed next were all sequenced from one sample in a study of blood T cell repertoires in COVID-19. Clones were read by immunoSEQ multiplex PCR, and TCRdb kept only the in-frame ones, dropping some. In the table there are approximately 400,000 clones, around 90% of which are singletons. The sequenced sample was peripheral blood. The receptors come from a man aged 40-49 years with acute or convalescent COVID-19.

V and J are TRBV28 and TRBJ2-7; TRBD2 aligns across 7 bases. The CDR3 has 14 amino acids. V trimming: 5 bases; J trimming: 4 bases; junction bases outside the gene matches: 8. The germline V gene has CDR1 MDHEN and CDR2 SYDVKM. This CDR3 is CASSRDYEGYEQYF. DNA of the CDR3: TGTGCCAGCAGTCGGGACTATGAGGGGTACGAGCAGTACTTC. The variable domain in full, with the rest retrieved from reference TRBV28 and TRBJ2-7, is DVKVTQSSRYLVKRTGEKVFLECVQDMDHENMFWYRQDPGLGLRLIYFSYDVKMKEKGDIPEGYSVSREKKERFSLILESASTNQTSMYLCASSRDYEGYEQYFGPGTRLTVT.

This clone was counted a single time. The chain recombines TRBV6-6 with TRBJ2-7, with 7 bases aligning to TRBD2. The V gene end was trimmed by 2 bases and the J gene end by 6 bases; junction bases not matched to a gene: 4. Germline CDR1 reads MNHNY; CDR2 reads SVGAGI (reference sequence). The length of the CDR3 is 13 residues. The CDR3 here is CASSYEASGEQYF. CDR3 sequence (DNA): TGTGCCAGCAGTTACGAGGCTAGCGGCGAGCAGTACTTC.

The chain joins TRBV5-1 to TRBJ2-7; weak D call: TRBD2 (5 bases). CDR1 and CDR2 (germline): SGHRS, YFSETQ. The CDR3 loop spans 15 amino acids. V lost 0 bases and J lost 0, with 10 bases in between. In DNA, the CDR3 is TGCGCCAGCAGCTTGGGTAGCGAGAGCTCCTACGAGCAGTACTTC. Translation gives CASSLGSESSYEQYF.

In nucleotides, the CDR3 is TGTGCCAGTAGAAAACAGGAAGCCTACGAGCAGTACTTC. It is translated as CASRKQEAYEQYF. The chain employs TRBV19 and TRBJ2-7, with D perhaps matching TRBD1 (5 bases). CDR3 length: 13 amino acids. Germline CDR1 and CDR2: LNHDA and SQIVND (reference sequence). The V and J ends lost 6 bases and 2 bases respectively, with 11 bases between them. Based on the CDR3 plus reference TRBV19 and TRBJ2-7, the full variable domain is DGGITQSPKYLFRKEGQNVTLSCEQNLNHDAMYWYRQDPGQGLRLIYYSQIVNDFQKGDIAEGYSVSREKKESFPLTVTSAQKNPTAFYLCASRKQEAYEQYFGPGTRLTVT.

This chain links TRBV2 with TRBJ1-5; a possible D gene is TRBD1 (6 bases). The CDR3 has 15 residues. The germline V and J ends were trimmed by 2 bases and 0 bases, with 8 bases remaining between them. Germline CDR1 is SNHLY and CDR2 is FYNNEI. Here the CDR3 DNA reads TGTGCCAGCAGTGAAAGGGGGAATAGCAATCAGCCCCAGCATTTT. Its protein product is CASSERGNSNQPQHF.

The CDR3 reads CASSQGRLAQLDTQYF. The DNA of the CDR3 is TGTGCCAGCAGCCAAGGCCGACTAGCACAATTGGATACGCAGTATTTT. The J gene is TRBJ2-3, the V gene TRBV4-2; 7 nucleotides agree with TRBD2. Trimming cost V 1 base and J 6 bases; bases outside gene matches: 10. This CDR3 contains 16 residues. Germline-derived CDR1 and CDR2 are LGHNA and YNFKEQ.

V gene TRBV9 combines with J gene TRBJ2-2; 11 positions agree with TRBD2. CDR3 length equals 16 residues. V lost 4 bases to trimming and J lost 4 bases; unmatched junction nucleotides: 6. CDR1 and CDR2 (germline): SGDLS, YYNGEE. The DNA for the CDR3 is TGTGCCAGCAGCCCGCGACTAGCGGGGATCACCGGGGAGCTGTTTTTT. Translated: CASSPRLAGITGELFF.

A single count supports this clone. The chain joins TRBV28 to TRBJ1-1; the D is unclear. The V end was cut by 3 bases, the J end by 1 base, with 6 bases between. CDR1 MDHEN and CDR2 SYDVKM come from the germline V gene. This CDR3 is 13 amino acids long. CDR3 protein: CASSFRQNTEAFF. DNA of the CDR3: TGTGCCAGCAGTTTTCGACAGAACACTGAAGCTTTCTTT.

This chain connects TRBV25-1 to TRBJ2-2, with TRBD2 matching over 11 bases. From germline, CDR1 is MGHDK and CDR2 SYGVNS. The V and J ends lost 2 bases and 1 base, in that order; junction bases with no gene match: 3. The CDR3 consists of 17 residues. CDR3 DNA sequence: TGTGCCAGCAGTGAAGTACTAGCGGGAGTGAACACCGGGGAGCTGTTTTTT. Protein product: CASSEVLAGVNTGELFF.

This clone appeared once. The chain links TRBV9 to TRBJ2-1; 8 nucleotides agree with TRBD1. V was pared by 4 bases and J by 4 bases, with 10 bases of the junction left unmatched. CDR3 size: 16 residues. Looked up from germline, CDR1 is SGDLS and CDR2 is YYNGEE. CDR3 protein: CASSPGTGLLYNEQFF. CDR3 nucleotides: TGTGCCAGCAGCCCCGGGACAGGACTACTGTACAATGAGCAGTTCTTC.

The rearrangement uses TRBV7-8 and TRBJ2-1; 11 positions agree with TRBD2. J gave up 7 bases and V 5 bases, and 13 bases lay outside the gene matches. The CDR3 length is 17 residues. Germline V gives CDR1 SGHVS, CDR2 FQNEAQ. CDR3 coding DNA: TGTGCCAGCAGCCGAGGAGCCCTAGCGGGAGGCTTGAATGAGCAGTTCTTC. Its translation: CASSRGALAGGLNEQFF.

Turning to this clone: The same CDR3 arises from other DNA sequences in this sample as well. The chain uses TRBV6-1 and TRBJ2-5; 8 bases map to TRBD2. J lost 1 base, V lost 2 bases, and 3 bases had no gene match. The CDR3 totals 15 residues. CDR1 and CDR2 (germline): MNHNS, SASEGT. CDR3 in amino acids: CASSELAGGQETQYF. The CDR3 region has the DNA TGTGCCAGCAGTGAACTGGCGGGGGGCCAAGAGACCCAGTACTTC.

Written as DNA, the CDR3 is TGTGCCAGCAGTTTTGGGGCCCCGGGCCCCAATTCACCCCTCCACTTT. It specifies CASSFGAPGPNSPLHF. The genes are TRBV28 and TRBJ1-6, with D possibly being TRBD1 (5 bases). V was trimmed by 3 bases and J by 7 bases, leaving 16 bases between them. CDR1 and CDR2 (germline): MDHEN, SYDVKM. The CDR3 is 16 residues long.

This clone was counted only a few times. The J gene is TRBJ1-3, the V gene TRBV12-2; the DNA was not used to check the table's D call, TRBD1. TRBV12-2 is marked as a pseudogene. This CDR3 is 17 amino acids long. The CDR3 reads CASRHEPGQGSGNTIYF. In DNA form, the CDR3 reads TGTGCAAGTCGGCATGAACCGGGACAGGGCTCTGGAAACACCATATATTTT.

The chain's CDR3 is CSVENTGGIGGYTF. CDR3 in DNA: TGCAGCGTTGAAAATACAGGGGGAATCGGTGGCTACACCTTC. This chain uses TRBV29-1 with TRBJ1-2, with 8 nucleotides matching TRBD1. The CDR3 spans 14 residues. Germline V gene sequence: CDR1 SQVTM, CDR2 ANQGSEA. The trim removed 2 bases at V and 7 bases at J, leaving 9 bases unmatched.

J is TRBJ1-1 and V is TRBV5-1; 9 bases map to TRBD1. Per the germline V gene, CDR1 is SGHRS and CDR2 is YFSETQ. This CDR3 is 13 amino acids long. V gave up 4 bases and J gave up 4 bases; unmatched junction bases: 2. CDR3: CASSRDRVTEAFF. CDR3 DNA: TGCGCCAGCAGCCGGGACAGGGTCACTGAAGCTTTCTTT. Combining the CDR3 with reference TRBV5-1 and TRBJ1-1 gives the whole variable domain KAGVTQTPRYLIKTRGQQVTLSCSPISGHRSVSWYQQTPGQGLQFLFEYFSETQRNKGNFPGRFSGRQFSNSRSEMNVSTLELGDSALYLCASSRDRVTEAFFGQGTRLTVV.

The chain employs TRBV27 and TRBJ1-5; no clear D. The CDR3 is 17 residues long. Germline V gene data show CDR1 as MNHEY and CDR2 as SMNVEV (reference sequence). Deletions cut 1 base from V and 3 bases from J, with 16 bases between. As DNA, the CDR3 is TGTGCCAGCAGTTTATATTCCAGCGGGCAGCACAATCAGCCCCAGCATTTT. This sequence encodes CASSLYSSGQHNQPQHF.

A word on this clone: The sample contains more than one DNA sequence encoding this CDR3. This sequence joins TRBV7-9 and TRBJ1-2; a weak D match, TRBD1 (6 bases). Between the trimmed V and J ends, which lost 5 bases and 4 bases, there was a span of 14 bases. The CDR3 has 14 residues. Germline CDR1 reads SEHNR; CDR2 reads FQNEAQ (reference sequence). CDR3 residues: CASSLAGQSYGYTF. The CDR3 DNA follows: TGTGCCAGCAGCCTGGCCGGACAGTCCTATGGCTACACCTTC. Combining the CDR3 with reference TRBV7-9 and TRBJ1-2 gives the whole variable domain DTGVSQNPRHKITKRGQNVTFRCDPISEHNRLYWYRQTLGQGPEFLTYFQNEAQLEKSRLLSDRFSAERPKGSFSTLEIQRTEQGDSAMYLCASSLAGQSYGYTFGSGTRLTVV.

The gene calls are TRBV10-3 and TRBJ2-3, with TRBD1 as a possible D gene (5 bases). The V end lost 7 bases, the J end lost 3 bases, and 14 bases lay between the germline ends. CDR3 length equals 14 residues. Germline CDR1 is ENHRY and CDR2 is SYGVKD. CDR3 sequence: CAIKSDSDTDTQYF. The DNA for the CDR3 is TGTGCCATCAAGAGTGACAGCGATACAGATACGCAGTATTTT.

The chain joins TRBV6-5 to TRBJ2-3, with 8 positions matching TRBD2. CDR3 length equals 14 residues. The V segment lost 2 bases and the J segment 4 bases; nucleotides outside the gene matches: 2. CDR1 MNHEY and CDR2 SVGAGI come from the germline V gene. The CDR3 reads CASSYGLAPDTQYF. DNA for the CDR3: TGTGCCAGCAGTTACGGACTAGCCCCAGATACGCAGTATTTT.

The chain carries TRBV7-9 and TRBJ2-1; 8 positions match TRBD1. In germline, CDR1 is SEHNR, CDR2 FQNEAQ (reference sequence). The CDR3 totals 15 residues. V was clipped by 4 bases and J by 2 bases; unmatched bases: 4. CDR3 DNA sequence: TGTGCCAGCAGCTCGGCAGGGGGCCCCTACAATGAGCAGTTCTTC. It is translated as CASSSAGGPYNEQFF.

V usage is TRBV29-1 and J usage is TRBJ2-4, with TRBD2 as a possible D gene (7 bases). CDR1 is SQVTM and CDR2 is ANQGSEA in the germline V gene. The CDR3 has 15 amino acids. The ends were cut back, 1 base at V and 8 bases at J, with 18 bases in the middle. The CDR3 DNA reads as TGCAGCGTTGAAGGGCGCCGGGGGGCGATAGACATTCAGTACTTC. Translated: CSVEGRRGAIDIQYF.

This chain joins TRBV7-3 and TRBJ1-1; TRBD1 matches 9 bases. CDR3 size: 18 residues. The ends lost 5 bases at V and 1 base at J; junction bases unmatched: 14. The germline V gene has CDR1 SGHTA and CDR2 FQGTGA. The CDR3, as DNA: TGTGCCAGCAGCCCGCTGATGGGACAGGGAAGGGCGAACACTGAAGCTTTCTTT. It yields the protein CASSPLMGQGRANTEAFF.

The chain combines TRBV5-1 with TRBJ2-7, with 8 bases aligning to TRBD2. Trimming removed 3 bases from V and 4 bases from J; junction bases left unmatched: 9. The CDR3 runs 15 residues. CDR1 and CDR2 from the germline V gene are SGHRS and YFSETQ. Here the CDR3 reads CASSYDGTSDYEQYF. The CDR3 region has the DNA TGCGCCAGCAGCTATGACGGGACTAGTGATTACGAGCAGTACTTC. Filled out from reference TRBV5-1 and TRBJ2-7, the complete variable domain reads KAGVTQTPRYLIKTRGQQVTLSCSPISGHRSVSWYQQTPGQGLQFLFEYFSETQRNKGNFPGRFSGRQFSNSRSEMNVSTLELGDSALYLCASSYDGTSDYEQYFGPGTRLTVT.

The chain is built from TRBV18 and TRBJ1-3; D is uncertain. CDR3 length: 13 amino acids. Germline CDR1 reads KGHSH; CDR2 reads LQKENI. The germline V and J ends were trimmed by 3 bases and 1 base, with 4 bases remaining between them. CDR3 DNA: TGTGCCAGCTCACCGAGTTCTGGAAACACCATATATTTT. Translation gives CASSPSSGNTIYF. Combining the CDR3 with reference TRBV18 and TRBJ1-3 gives the whole variable domain NAGVMQNPRHLVRRRGQEARLRCSPMKGHSHVYWYRQLPEEGLKFMVYLQKENIIDESGMPKERFSAEFPKEGPSILRIQQVVRGDSAAYFCASSPSSGNTIYFGEGSWLTVV.

CDR3 residues: CASSQEGFRGRGGPQYF. In DNA, the CDR3 is TGTGCCAGCAGCCAAGAAGGGTTCCGAGGTCGGGGGGGACCACAGTACTTC. The rearrangement links TRBV3-1 (or the pseudogene TRBV3-2) to TRBJ2-5, with 8 bases matching TRBD2. Germline CDR1 is LGHDT and CDR2 is YNNKEL (reference sequence). J was trimmed by 11 bases and V by 0 bases; bases with no gene match: 17. The CDR3 totals 17 residues.